These 31 T cell receptor beta chains share one sample of origin, sequenced in a study of blood T cell repertoires in COVID-19. TCRdb's table, derived via immunoSEQ multiplex PCR, lists solely in-frame clones and lacks some. The table includes around 46,000 clones, 80% to 90% detected once. The sample comprised peripheral blood. These receptors were taken from a human donor in a cohort sampled during active COVID-19.

The gene calls are TRBV4-1 and TRBJ2-7, with 9 bases identical to TRBD1. The CDR3 loop spans 15 amino acids. Germline CDR1 is MGHRA and CDR2 is YSYEKL. V lost 1 base, J lost 2 bases, and 3 bases stayed unmatched. In DNA form, the CDR3 reads TGCGCCAGCAGCCAAGTCCGGGACAGGGCCTACGAGCAGTACTTC. This codes for CASSQVRDRAYEQYF.

This clone was seen a single time. This rearrangement joins TRBV6-1 to TRBJ2-7, with 15 positions matching TRBD2. Looked up from germline, CDR1 is MNHNS and CDR2 is SASEGT. The CDR3 is 17 residues long. Unmatched junction bases numbered 3, after V lost 1 base and J lost 2 bases. The CDR3 reads CASSEGTSGGGPYEQYF. CDR3 DNA sequence: TGTGCCAGCAGTGAAGGGACTAGCGGGGGGGGTCCCTACGAGCAGTACTTC.

The genes are TRBV6-6 and TRBJ2-7; the match to TRBD1 covers 9 bases. This CDR3 has 14 amino acids. Unmatched junction bases numbered 5, after V lost 3 bases and J lost 5 bases. From germline, CDR1 is MNHNY and CDR2 SVGAGI (reference sequence). Written as DNA, the CDR3 is TGTGCCAGCAGTTATCCGGGACAGGGCCACGAGCAGTACTTC. It codes for CASSYPGQGHEQYF.

V usage is TRBV7-2 and J usage is TRBJ1-1; D unresolved. CDR3 length: 14 amino acids. Trimming took 5 bases from V and 3 from J, leaving 13 bases between them. Germline values: CDR1 SGHTA, CDR2 FQGNSA. CDR3 in amino acids: CASSREGLYTEAFF. DNA for the CDR3: TGTGCCAGCAGCCGGGAAGGACTTTACACTGAAGCTTTCTTT.

This clone has only a few counts. The chain is built from TRBV12-2 and TRBJ1-5; TRBD1, as called in the table, went unchecked against the DNA. TRBV12-2 is deemed a pseudogene. The CDR3 extends over 15 amino acids. In DNA, the CDR3 is TGTGCAAGTCGCTTACCACAGCAGGGAAATCAGCCCCAGCATTTT. Its translation is CASRLPQQGNQPQHF.

The chain employs TRBV2 and TRBJ1-2; TRBD1 matches at 8 bases. The CDR3 totals 15 residues. The V segment lost 6 bases and the J segment 2 bases; nucleotides outside the gene matches: 8. Germline lookup yields CDR1 SNHLY and CDR2 FYNNEI. The CDR3 sequence is CASRIGGQANYGYTF. CDR3 DNA sequence: TGTGCCAGCAGAATTGGGGGACAGGCAAACTATGGCTACACCTTC.

The chain joins TRBV7-9 to TRBJ1-6; D remains unclear. Trimming took off 1 base at V and 9 bases at J, with 10 bases between the two ends. The CDR3 runs 14 residues. Germline values: CDR1 SEHNR, CDR2 FQNEAQ (reference sequence). The CDR3 reads CASSLVGSGSPLHF. Written as DNA, the CDR3 is TGTGCCAGCAGCTTAGTTGGGTCGGGTTCACCCCTCCACTTT.

The J gene is TRBJ2-7, the V gene TRBV7-9; TRBD1 matches at 9 bases. This CDR3 is 15 amino acids long. V shed 5 bases and J 5 bases; nucleotides not matched to a gene: 10. From germline, CDR1 is SEHNR and CDR2 FQNEAQ (reference sequence). CDR3: CASSPPGQGGNEQYF. The CDR3 DNA is TGTGCCAGCAGCCCTCCGGGACAGGGAGGGAACGAGCAGTACTTC.

This rearrangement joins TRBV27 to TRBJ1-5; the D gene is possibly TRBD1 (5 bases). The V end lost 2 bases, the J end lost 2 bases, and 16 bases lay between the germline ends. CDR1 and CDR2 (germline): MNHEY, SMNVEV (reference sequence). The CDR3 runs 17 residues. The DNA for the CDR3 is TGTGCCAGCAGTTTAGGGTCGGGGGGGATGGGCAATCAGCCCCAGCATTTT. Amino acids: CASSLGSGGMGNQPQHF.

The chain has TRBV9 and TRBJ2-7, with 9 bases identical to TRBD2. Per the germline V gene, CDR1 is SGDLS and CDR2 is YYNGEE. The CDR3 is 14 residues long. The junction had 12 bases not matched to a gene; V was cut back by 10 bases and J by 4 bases. DNA for the CDR3: TGTGCCGGAGGGGTTCCTAGCGGGGCTTACGAGCAGTACTTC. It translates to CAGGVPSGAYEQYF.

A single count supports this clone. The V and J genes are TRBV5-1 and TRBJ1-2, with 8 bases fitting TRBD1. The CDR3 is 15 amino acids. The V segment lost 0 bases and the J segment 1 base; nucleotides outside the gene matches: 2. Germline CDR1 and CDR2: SGHRS and YFSETQ. The CDR3 here is CASSLGDRGNYGYTF. In nucleotides, the CDR3 is TGCGCCAGCAGCTTGGGAGACAGGGGTAACTATGGCTACACCTTC.

There are a few counts of this clone. This chain joins TRBV2 and TRBJ2-1, with D tentatively TRBD1 (5 bases). The CDR3 loop spans 14 amino acids. Trimming took off 6 bases at V and 2 bases at J, with 11 bases between the two ends. Germline lookup yields CDR1 SNHLY and CDR2 FYNNEI. CDR3 in DNA: TGTGCCAGCAGCACCAGGGTCCCCTACAATGAGCAGTTCTTC. Protein: CASSTRVPYNEQFF.

A single count supports this clone. The chain employs TRBV6-5 and TRBJ1-4; the D is unclear. CDR3 length: 14 residues. V was clipped by 6 bases and J by 2 bases, with 10 bases between them. The germline V gene has CDR1 MNHEY and CDR2 SVGAGI. The CDR3 sequence is CASSRGETNEKLFF. The DNA of the CDR3 is TGTGCCAGCAGCCGGGGTGAGACTAATGAAAAACTGTTTTTT.

This clone was found once. V and J are TRBV6-5 and TRBJ2-6; 7 nucleotides agree with TRBD1. The germline gives CDR1 MNHEY, CDR2 SVGAGI. V lost 7 bases, J lost 3 bases, and 3 bases stayed unmatched. The CDR3 length is 14 residues. In DNA form, the CDR3 reads TGTGCCAGCACCACAGGGGTTGGGGCCAACGTCCTGACTTTC. This codes for CASTTGVGANVLTF.

V is TRBV6-1 and J is TRBJ2-1, with 15 bases matching TRBD2. The CDR3 loop spans 17 amino acids. The trim removed 4 bases at V and 8 bases at J, leaving 9 bases unmatched. The germline V gene encodes CDR1 MNHNS and CDR2 SASEGT. CDR3 in DNA: TGTGCCAGCAGTGTTCGCCAGGGACTAGCGGGGGGAGATGAGCAGTTCTTC. This sequence encodes CASSVRQGLAGGDEQFF.

The chain couples TRBV6-5 to TRBJ2-3, with 12 positions matching TRBD2. The CDR3 extends over 15 amino acids. Germline-derived CDR1 and CDR2 are MNHEY and SVGAGI. Trimming removed 5 bases from V and 4 bases from J; junction bases left unmatched: 4. CDR3 sequence (DNA): TGTGCCAGCAGTCGACTAGCGGGGGAGCCAGATACGCAGTATTTT. It specifies CASSRLAGEPDTQYF.

V usage is TRBV29-1 and J usage is TRBJ1-1; D may be TRBD1 (5 bases). Germline V gives CDR1 SQVTM, CDR2 ANQGSEA. CDR3 length: 14 amino acids. V shed 4 bases and J shed 6 bases, with 18 bases lying between them. This chain's CDR3 is CSVAGGSEVSEAFF. The CDR3 region has the DNA TGCAGCGTTGCGGGGGGTTCCGAGGTCTCTGAAGCTTTCTTT.

In its sample, this clone was seen once. This chain connects TRBV3-1 (or the pseudogene TRBV3-2) to TRBJ2-1; 9 nucleotides align to TRBD2. CDR1 LGHDT and CDR2 YNNKEL come from the germline V gene (reference sequence). J was trimmed by 5 bases and V by 9 bases; bases with no gene match: 5. The CDR3 is made up of 13 amino acids. CDR3: CASGRGGHNEQFF. CDR3 in DNA: TGTGCCAGTGGGCGGGGGGGCCACAATGAGCAGTTCTTC.

The V call is TRBV19, the J call TRBJ1-5; D unclear. The CDR3 runs 15 residues. Trimming stripped 2 bases from V and 3 bases from J, with 11 bases between. The germline gives CDR1 LNHDA, CDR2 SQIVND (reference sequence). In DNA form, the CDR3 reads TGTGCCAGTAGTATAATTTTCGGTTACAATCAGCCCCAGCATTTT. It is translated as CASSIIFGYNQPQHF.

The chain carries TRBV7-2 and TRBJ1-6; a weak D match, TRBD1 (5 bases). This CDR3 has 14 residues. Trimming cost V 2 bases and J 9 bases, with 11 bases left between them. Germline lookup yields CDR1 SGHTA and CDR2 FQGNSA. CDR3 in DNA: TGTGCCAGCAGCTTACGCAGGGAGGGTTCACCCCTCCACTTT. It is translated as CASSLRREGSPLHF.

V is TRBV7-8 and J is TRBJ2-7; 9 nucleotides agree with TRBD2. V lost 3 bases, J lost 2 bases, and 14 bases stayed unmatched. The CDR3 has 18 residues. From germline, CDR1 is SGHVS and CDR2 FQNEAQ. The CDR3 DNA is TGTGCCAGCAGCTTCGGGGGACTCGCGGGCGGGGGGGCCTACGAGCAGTACTTC. This encodes CASSFGGLAGGGAYEQYF.

J is TRBJ1-3 and V is TRBV18, with TRBD1 matching over 8 bases. The CDR3 is 16 amino acids. With 6 bases clipped from V and 0 bases from J, the junction kept 7 bases outside the gene matches. The germline V gene has CDR1 KGHSH and CDR2 LQKENI. Here the CDR3 DNA reads TGTGCCAGCTCTCGAGACAGGGGTGACTCTGGAAACACCATATATTTT. This translates into CASSRDRGDSGNTIYF.

The chain has TRBV27 and TRBJ2-7; no firm D call. The CDR3 runs to 15 residues. V was clipped by 5 bases and J by 4 bases, with 18 bases between them. CDR1 and CDR2 (germline): MNHEY, SMNVEV (reference sequence). The CDR3 DNA reads as TGTGCCAGCAGTCCCACCCCCCTAATACCTTACGAGCAGTACTTC. Its protein product is CASSPTPLIPYEQYF.

The V and J genes are TRBV4-1 and TRBJ1-1; D is uncertain. Looked up from germline, CDR1 is MGHRA and CDR2 is YSYEKL. V was shortened by 4 bases and J by 4 bases, with 13 bases between the two germline ends. The CDR3 covers 14 residues. The CDR3 region has the DNA TGCGCCAGCAGCCCTTCGGGAGGGTCCACTGAAGCTTTCTTT. Its translation is CASSPSGGSTEAFF.

Regarding this clone: The germline gene is not matched at one end of the junction; a read error may be the cause. The J gene is TRBJ1-1, the V gene TRBV2; unclear D gene. Germline CDR1 is SNHLY and CDR2 is FYNNEI. The length of the CDR3 is 14 residues. The CDR3 reads CASREVRENTEAFF. The CDR3 region has the DNA TGTGCCAGCAGAGAAGTTCGAGAGAACACTGAAGCTTTCTTT.

V is TRBV29-1 and J is TRBJ1-2; TRBD1 matches 8 bases. CDR3 length: 15 amino acids. V shed 0 bases and J 6 bases; nucleotides not matched to a gene: 9. Germline V gene lookup returns CDR1 SQVTM and CDR2 ANQGSEA. The DNA for the CDR3 is TGCAGCGTTGAAGACACTACCGGACAGGGTAATGGCTACACCTTC. The encoded protein is CSVEDTTGQGNGYTF.

The gene calls are TRBV11-2 and TRBJ2-7; 8 bases map to TRBD2. V lost 5 bases to trimming and J lost 6 bases; unmatched junction nucleotides: 9. This CDR3 contains 14 residues. Germline loops: CDR1 SGHAT, CDR2 FQNNGV. The CDR3 region has the DNA TGTGCCAGCAGCCTGAGGAGACTAGCGAGCGAGCAGTACTTC. Encoded protein: CASSLRRLASEQYF.

This clone appeared once. The chain joins TRBV9 to TRBJ2-3; D gene unclear. V lost 0 bases to trimming and J lost 0 bases, with 14 bases between them. The V gene's germline CDR1 is SGDLS and CDR2 YYNGEE. The CDR3 has 17 residues. CDR3 in amino acids: CASSVGVPKTSTDTQYF. Here the CDR3 DNA reads TGTGCCAGCAGCGTAGGAGTCCCAAAAACTAGCACAGATACGCAGTATTTT.

This chain links TRBV5-6 with TRBJ2-5, with 7 nucleotides matching TRBD2. Per the germline V gene, CDR1 is SGHDT and CDR2 is YYEEEE. The CDR3 has 16 amino acids. V dropped 8 bases and J dropped 2; count of bases not matched to a gene: 15. In DNA form, the CDR3 reads TGTGCCAGTACCGACCTGGGGGGGGTCCTTCAAGAGACCCAGTACTTC. Residues: CASTDLGGVLQETQYF. The full variable domain, completed using reference TRBV5-6 and TRBJ2-5, is DAGVTQSPTHLIKTRGQQVTLRCSPKSGHDTVSWYQQALGQGPQFIFQYYEEEERQRGNFPDRFSGHQFPNYSSELNVNALLLGDSALYLCASTDLGGVLQETQYFGPGTRLLVL.

The chain joins TRBV2 to TRBJ2-7; 8 bases map to TRBD1. V was clipped by 6 bases and J by 5 bases; unmatched bases: 6. Germline V gene sequence: CDR1 SNHLY, CDR2 FYNNEI. CDR3 length: 13 amino acids. In nucleotides, the CDR3 is TGTGCCAGCAGGGAGGACAGGGCGGACGAGCAGTACTTC. Its protein is CASREDRADEQYF.

This clone has more than one count but fewer than ten. The chain couples TRBV5-1 to TRBJ1-5, with TRBD1 matching over 10 bases. Germline loops: CDR1 SGHRS, CDR2 YFSETQ. V trimming: 4 bases; J trimming: 3 bases; junction bases outside the gene matches: 7. The CDR3 contains 16 residues. CDR3 DNA: TGCGCCAGCAGCCCGGGGACAGGGGTCGCCAATCAGCCCCAGCATTTT. It translates to CASSPGTGVANQPQHF.